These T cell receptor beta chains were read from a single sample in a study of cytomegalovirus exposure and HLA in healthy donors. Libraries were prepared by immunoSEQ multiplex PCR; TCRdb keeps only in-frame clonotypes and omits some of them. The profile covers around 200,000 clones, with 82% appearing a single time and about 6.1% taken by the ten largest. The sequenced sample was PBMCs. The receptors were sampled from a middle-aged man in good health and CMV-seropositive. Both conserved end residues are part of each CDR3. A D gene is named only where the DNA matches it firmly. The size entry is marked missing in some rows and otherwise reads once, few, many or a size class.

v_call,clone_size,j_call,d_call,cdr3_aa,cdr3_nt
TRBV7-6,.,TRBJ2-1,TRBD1,CASSADPQGVDTDEQFF,TGTGCCAGCAGCGCCGACCCTCAGGGGGTGGACACCGATGAGCAGTTCTTC
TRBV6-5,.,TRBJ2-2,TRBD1,CASSTRTGLTGELFF,TGTGCCAGCAGTACCAGGACAGGGCTCACCGGGGAGCTGTTTTTT
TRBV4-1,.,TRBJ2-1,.,CASSQDPPHPRIGNEQFF,TGCGCCAGCAGCCAAGATCCCCCCCATCCGAGAATCGGCAATGAGCAGTTCTTC
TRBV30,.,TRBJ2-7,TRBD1,CAWGNKKQGAFSYEQYF,TGTGCCTGGGGGAACAAAAAACAGGGGGCGTTCTCCTACGAGCAGTACTTC
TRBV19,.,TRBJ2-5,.,CASNMRPQETQYF,TGTGCCAGTAACATGAGGCCCCAAGAGACCCAGTACTTC
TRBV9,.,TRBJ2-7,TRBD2,CASSPRGTSGTYEQYF,TGTGCCAGCAGCCCCAGAGGGACTAGCGGGACCTACGAGCAGTACTTC
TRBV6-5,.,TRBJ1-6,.,CASSYFGGTNSPLHF,TGTGCCAGCAGTTACTTCGGGGGAACGAATTCACCCCTCCACTTT
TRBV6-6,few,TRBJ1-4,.,CASIQQGSSEKLFF,TGTGCCAGCATCCAACAGGGCTCGAGTGAAAAACTGTTTTTT
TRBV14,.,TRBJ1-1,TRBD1,CASSRTGNTEAFF,TGTGCCAGCAGCCGGACAGGAAACACTGAAGCTTTCTTT
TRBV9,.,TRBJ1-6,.,CASSVAGANSPLHF,TGTGCCAGCAGCGTAGCAGGGGCGAACTCACCCCTCCACTTT
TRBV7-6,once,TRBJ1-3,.,CASSPDYSVSGNTIYF,TGTGCCAGCAGCCCTGATTACTCGGTCTCTGGAAACACCATATATTTT
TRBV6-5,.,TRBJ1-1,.,CASSYSAGGFEAFF,TGTGCCAGCAGTTACTCTGCGGGGGGGTTCGAAGCTTTCTTT
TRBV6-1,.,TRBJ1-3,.,CASSEGRRGSGNTIYF,TGTGCCAGCAGTGAAGGACGAAGGGGATCCGGAAACACCATATATTTT
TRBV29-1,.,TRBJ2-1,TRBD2,CSGRAGGHYNEQFF,TGCAGCGGCCGAGCGGGGGGGCATTACAATGAGCAGTTCTTC
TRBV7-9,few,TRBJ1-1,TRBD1,CASSFGQVNTEAFF,TGTGCCAGCAGCTTTGGACAGGTGAACACTGAAGCTTTCTTT
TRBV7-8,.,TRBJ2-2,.,CASSLAFWTEAGELFF,TGTGCCAGCAGCTTAGCGTTTTGGACAGAGGCCGGGGAGCTGTTTTTT
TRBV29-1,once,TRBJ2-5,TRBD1,CSAPGQGEETQYF,TGCAGCGCTCCTGGACAGGGCGAGGAGACCCAGTACTTC
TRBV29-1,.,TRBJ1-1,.,CSREGITEAFF,TGCAGCCGGGAGGGTATCACTGAAGCTTTCTTT
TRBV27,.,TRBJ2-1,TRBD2,CASSQGLAGVNEQFF,TGTGCCAGCAGTCAAGGACTAGCGGGAGTTAATGAGCAGTTCTTC
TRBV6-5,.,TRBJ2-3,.,CASSYRDTTDTQYF,TGTGCCAGCAGTTACCGGGACACCACAGATACGCAGTATTTT
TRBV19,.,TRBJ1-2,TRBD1,CASSMGDRFYGYTF,TGTGCCAGTAGTATGGGGGACAGGTTCTATGGCTACACCTTC
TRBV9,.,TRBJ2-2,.,CASSVVGSGITGELFF,TGTGCCAGCAGCGTAGTCGGGAGTGGTATCACCGGGGAGCTGTTTTTT
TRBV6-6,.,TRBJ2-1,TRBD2,CASSYSRLAGGEQFF,TGTGCCAGCAGTTACTCGAGGCTAGCGGGAGGTGAGCAGTTCTTC
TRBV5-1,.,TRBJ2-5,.,CASSLEISEQETQYF,TGCGCCAGCAGCTTGGAAATTAGCGAACAAGAGACCCAGTACTTC
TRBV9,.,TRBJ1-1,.,CASSSPSGKEAFF,TGTGCCAGCAGCTCCCCCTCAGGGAAGGAAGCTTTCTTT
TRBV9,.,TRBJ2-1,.,CASSVDMGAGYEQFF,TGTGCCAGCAGCGTAGACATGGGAGCGGGCTATGAGCAGTTCTTC
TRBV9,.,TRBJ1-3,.,CASSVDLRRGNTIYF,TGTGCCAGCAGCGTAGATTTGAGGAGGGGAAACACCATATATTTT
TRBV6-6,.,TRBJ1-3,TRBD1,CASRDRQGGNTIYF,TGTGCCAGCAGGGACAGACAGGGGGGAAACACCATATATTTT
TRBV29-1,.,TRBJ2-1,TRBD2,CSVRRGSWVAGGTSSYNEQFF,TGCAGCGTTCGAAGGGGGTCATGGGTAGCGGGAGGTACCAGCTCCTACAATGAGCAGTTCTTC
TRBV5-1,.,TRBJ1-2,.,CASSKGQGSPSNGYTF,TGCGCCAGCAGCAAGGGGCAGGGATCCCCTTCAAATGGCTACACCTTC
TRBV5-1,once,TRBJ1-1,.,CASSLKQANTEAFF,TGCGCCAGCAGCTTGAAACAGGCGAACACTGAAGCTTTCTTT
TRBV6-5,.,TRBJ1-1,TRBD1,CASSLDRGHTEAFF,TGTGCCAGCAGTTTAGACAGGGGGCACACTGAAGCTTTCTTT
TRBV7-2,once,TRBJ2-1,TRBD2,CASSLGAGGPRNEQFF,TGTGCCAGCAGCTTGGGGGCGGGAGGGCCCCGCAATGAGCAGTTCTTC
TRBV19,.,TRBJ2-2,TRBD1,CAARQGPGELFF,TGTGCCGCGAGACAGGGGCCCGGGGAGCTGTTTTTT
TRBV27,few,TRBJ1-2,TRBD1,CASSNGQGLHGYTF,TGTGCCAGCAGTAACGGACAGGGTCTTCATGGCTACACCTTC
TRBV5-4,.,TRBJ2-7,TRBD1,CASSDPGQGVYEQYF,TGTGCCAGCAGTGATCCGGGACAGGGGGTTTACGAGCAGTACTTC
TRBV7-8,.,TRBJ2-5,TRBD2,CASSRIPGLAGRKETQYF,TGTGCCAGCAGCAGAATTCCGGGACTAGCGGGAAGGAAGGAGACCCAGTACTTC
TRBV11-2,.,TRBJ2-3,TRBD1,CASKQGLEDTQYF,TGTGCCAGCAAACAGGGGCTGGAAGATACGCAGTATTTT
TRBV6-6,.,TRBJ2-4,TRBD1,CASSYGDRGAKNIQYF,TGTGCCAGCAGTTACGGCGACAGGGGAGCCAAAAACATTCAGTACTTC
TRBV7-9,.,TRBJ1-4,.,CASSLYVSGRGGEKLFF,TGTGCCAGCAGCTTATACGTCTCAGGTCGAGGCGGGGAAAAACTGTTTTTT
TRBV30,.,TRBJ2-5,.,CAWGSGFQETQYF,TGTGCCTGGGGATCAGGGTTCCAAGAGACCCAGTACTTC
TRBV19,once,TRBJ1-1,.,CASRETGSNTEAFF,TGTGCCAGTAGGGAAACAGGGTCCAACACTGAAGCTTTCTTT
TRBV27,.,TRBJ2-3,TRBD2,CASTVVGLAGRDTQYF,TGTGCCAGCACGGTCGTGGGACTAGCGGGACGAGATACGCAGTATTTT
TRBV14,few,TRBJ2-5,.,CASSQEGQRVQETQYF,TGTGCCAGCAGCCAAGAGGGGCAGAGAGTCCAAGAGACCCAGTACTTC
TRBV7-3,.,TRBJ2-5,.,CASSLTATGIGETQYF,TGTGCCAGCAGCTTAACCGCGACAGGAATAGGAGAGACCCAGTACTTC
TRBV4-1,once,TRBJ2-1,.,CASSQAGTPYNEQFF,TGCGCCAGCAGCCAAGCGGGAACCCCCTACAATGAGCAGTTCTTC
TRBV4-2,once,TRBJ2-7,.,CASSQVLSQFNSEQYF,TGTGCCAGCAGCCAAGTGTTGAGTCAATTCAACTCCGAGCAGTACTTC
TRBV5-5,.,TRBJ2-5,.,CASRRTGETQYF,TGTGCCAGCAGACGGACTGGGGAGACCCAGTACTTC
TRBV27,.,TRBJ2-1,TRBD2,CASSLGDNVAATSGRAYEQFF,TGTGCCAGCAGTTTGGGCGACAATGTGGCCGCCACTAGCGGGAGGGCCTATGAGCAGTTCTTC
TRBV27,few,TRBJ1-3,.,CASSLTAKGYTIYF,TGTGCCAGCAGTTTGACAGCGAAGGGATACACCATATATTTT
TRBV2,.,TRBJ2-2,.,CASTEGGDSNTGELFF,TGTGCCAGCACCGAAGGCGGGGATTCGAACACCGGGGAGCTGTTTTTT
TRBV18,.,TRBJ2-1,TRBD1,CASSLGQGGTYNEQFF,TGTGCCAGCTCACTTGGACAGGGGGGGACCTACAATGAGCAGTTCTTC
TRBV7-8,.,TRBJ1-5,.,CASSLVLEQPQHF,TGTGCCAGCAGCCTAGTGTTAGAACAGCCCCAGCATTTT
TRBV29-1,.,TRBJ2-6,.,CSVVVGASGANVLTF,TGCAGCGTGGTCGTGGGGGCTAGTGGGGCCAACGTCCTGACTTTC
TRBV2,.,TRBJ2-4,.,CASSGTGAKNIQYF,TGTGCCAGCAGTGGGACTGGAGCCAAAAACATTCAGTACTTC
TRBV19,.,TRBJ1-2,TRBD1,CASSLVTGDGYTF,TGTGCCAGTAGCCTAGTGACAGGGGATGGCTACACCTTC
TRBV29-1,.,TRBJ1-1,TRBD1,CSVPTGSSTEAFF,TGCAGCGTTCCGACAGGGTCCTCCACTGAAGCTTTCTTT
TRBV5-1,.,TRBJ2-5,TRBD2,CASSLDLTSAQETQYF,TGCGCCAGCAGCTTGGATCTGACTAGCGCGCAAGAGACCCAGTACTTC
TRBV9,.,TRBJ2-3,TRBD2,CASSVELAGVDTQYF,TGTGCCAGCAGCGTAGAGCTAGCGGGGGTGGATACGCAGTATTTT
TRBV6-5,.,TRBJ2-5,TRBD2,CASSYQGTSGKETQYF,TGTGCCAGCAGTTACCAAGGGACTAGCGGGAAAGAGACCCAGTACTTC